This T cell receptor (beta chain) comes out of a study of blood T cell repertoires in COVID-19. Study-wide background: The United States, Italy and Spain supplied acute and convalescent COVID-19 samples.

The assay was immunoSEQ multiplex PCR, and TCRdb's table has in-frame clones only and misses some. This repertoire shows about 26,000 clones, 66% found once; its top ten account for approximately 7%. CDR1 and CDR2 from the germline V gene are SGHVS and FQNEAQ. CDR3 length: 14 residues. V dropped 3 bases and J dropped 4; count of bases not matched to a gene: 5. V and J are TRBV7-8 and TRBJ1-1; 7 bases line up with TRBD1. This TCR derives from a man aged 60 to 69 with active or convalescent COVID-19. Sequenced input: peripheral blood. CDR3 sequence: CASSLRGRGTEAFF. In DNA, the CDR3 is TGTGCCAGCAGCTTGAGGGGGCGCGGCACTGAAGCTTTCTTT.